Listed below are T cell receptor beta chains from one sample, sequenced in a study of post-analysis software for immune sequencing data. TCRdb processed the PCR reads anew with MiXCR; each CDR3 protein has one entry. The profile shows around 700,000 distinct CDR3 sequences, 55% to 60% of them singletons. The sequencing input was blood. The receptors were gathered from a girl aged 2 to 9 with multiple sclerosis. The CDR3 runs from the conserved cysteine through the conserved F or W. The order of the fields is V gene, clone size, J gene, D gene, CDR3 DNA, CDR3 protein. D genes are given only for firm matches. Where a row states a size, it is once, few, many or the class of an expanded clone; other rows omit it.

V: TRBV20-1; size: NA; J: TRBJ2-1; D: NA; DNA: TGCAGTGCTAGAGGCCAGGGAAGTAATGAGCAGTTCTTC; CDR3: CSARGQGSNEQFF
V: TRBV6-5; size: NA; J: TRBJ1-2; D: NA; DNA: TGTGCCAGCAGTTACGGGCAGGGAATTAGATATGGCTACACCTTC; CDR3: CASSYGQGIRYGYTF
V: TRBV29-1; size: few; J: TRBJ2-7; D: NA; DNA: TGCAGCGTTGCCGCTTATGGTAACTACGAGCAGTACTTC; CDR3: CSVAAYGNYEQYF
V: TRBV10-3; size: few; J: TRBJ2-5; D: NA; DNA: TGTGCCATCAGTGAGTCTAGGTGGAGAGGGGAGACCCAGTACTTC; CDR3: CAISESRWRGETQYF
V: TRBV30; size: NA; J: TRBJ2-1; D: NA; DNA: TGTGCCTGGAGTGTTAAATCCTTTGGTGGTGAGCAGTTCTTC; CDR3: CAWSVKSFGGEQFF
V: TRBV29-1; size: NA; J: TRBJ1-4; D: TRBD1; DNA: TGCAGCGCCTTCGCCGGGACAGGGAATGAAAAACTGTTTTTT; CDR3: CSAFAGTGNEKLFF
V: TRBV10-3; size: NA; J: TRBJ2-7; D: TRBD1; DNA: TGTGCCATCAGTGAGTCCGGGGGGGACAGGGGTACGAGGGAGCAGTACTTC; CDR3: CAISESGGDRGTREQYF
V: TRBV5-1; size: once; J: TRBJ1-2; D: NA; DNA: TGCGCCAGCAGCTTGGAATTGGGTCGCAACTATGGCTACACCTTC; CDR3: CASSLELGRNYGYTF
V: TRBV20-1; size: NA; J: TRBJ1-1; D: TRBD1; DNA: TGCAGTGCTAGAAGGGGGCAGACTTTCGAAGCTTTCTTT; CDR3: CSARRGQTFEAFF
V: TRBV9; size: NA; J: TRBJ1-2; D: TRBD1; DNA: TGTGCCAGCAGCGTAGCGGGGACAGGGGGCGGCTACACCTTC; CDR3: CASSVAGTGGGYTF
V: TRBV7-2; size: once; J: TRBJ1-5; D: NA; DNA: TGTGCCAGCAGCTTAGTGAATGGGCAGCCCCAGCATTTT; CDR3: CASSLVNGQPQHF
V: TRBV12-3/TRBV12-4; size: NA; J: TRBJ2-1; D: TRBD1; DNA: TGTGCCAGCAGTTTTGGACAGGGGGCCTTCAATGAGCAGTTCTTC; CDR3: CASSFGQGAFNEQFF
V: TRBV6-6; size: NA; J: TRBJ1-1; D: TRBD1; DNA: TGTGCCAGCAGCCGACAGGGTGCGGAGACTGAAGCTTTCTTT; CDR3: CASSRQGAETEAFF
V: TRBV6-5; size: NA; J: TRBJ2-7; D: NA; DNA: TGTGCCAGCAGTGCTCAGGACGGGGTCAACGAGCAGTACTTC; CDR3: CASSAQDGVNEQYF
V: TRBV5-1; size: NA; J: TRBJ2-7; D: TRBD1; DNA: TGCGCCAGCAGCTTGGATGGGACAGGGAAGTACGAGCAGTACTTC; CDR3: CASSLDGTGKYEQYF
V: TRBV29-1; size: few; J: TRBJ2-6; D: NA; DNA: TGCAGCGTGGCGACAGTACGCAGCTCTGGGGCCAACGTCCGGACTTTC; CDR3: CSVATVRSSGANVRTF
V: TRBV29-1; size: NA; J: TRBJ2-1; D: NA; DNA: TGCAGCGTACGAGGTGGGGGCACCGCCCTCTACAATGAGCAGTTCTTC; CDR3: CSVRGGGTALYNEQFF
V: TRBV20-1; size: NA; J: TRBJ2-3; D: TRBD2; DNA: TGCAGTGCTAGGCGGGAGCAGGGCACAGATACGCAGTATTTT; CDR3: CSARREQGTDTQYF
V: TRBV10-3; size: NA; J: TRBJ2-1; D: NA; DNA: TGTGCCATCTATCGCGCGGGTCCCAGCTACAATGAGCAGTTCTTC; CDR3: CAIYRAGPSYNEQFF
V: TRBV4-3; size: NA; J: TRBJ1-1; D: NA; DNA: TGCGCCAGCAGCCAAGGAGAGGCGGCCACTGAAGCTTTCTTT; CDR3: CASSQGEAATEAFF
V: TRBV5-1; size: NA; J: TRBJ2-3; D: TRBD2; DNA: TGCGCCAGCAGCTTCCGGGACGCTAGCGGAGATACGCAGTATTTT; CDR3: CASSFRDASGDTQYF
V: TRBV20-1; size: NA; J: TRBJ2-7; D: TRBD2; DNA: TGCAGTGCTCAAAAAAGGAGACTAGCGGGGGGTTACGAGCAGTACTTC; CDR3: CSAQKRRLAGGYEQYF
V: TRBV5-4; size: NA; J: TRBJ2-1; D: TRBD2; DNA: TGTGCCAGCAGCTGGGGGACTAGCGGGAGGGATTACAATGAGCAGTTCTTC; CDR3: CASSWGTSGRDYNEQFF
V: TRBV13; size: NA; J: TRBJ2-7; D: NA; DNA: TGTGCCAGCAGCTCTGACCTAGGAGGCCCTTCCTACGAGCAGTACTTC; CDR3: CASSSDLGGPSYEQYF
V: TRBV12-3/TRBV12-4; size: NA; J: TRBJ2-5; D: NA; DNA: TGTGCCAGCAGTTTTAGACTGGGGGACGGGGGACAAGAGACCCGGTACTTC; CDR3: CASSFRLGDGGQETRYF
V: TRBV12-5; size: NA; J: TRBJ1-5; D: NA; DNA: TGTGCTAGTGTTGAAATCACGACACAGCTCCATCAGCCCCAGCATTTT; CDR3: CASVEITTQLHQPQHF
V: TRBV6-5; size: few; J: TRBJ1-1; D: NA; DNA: TGTGCCAGCAGTTACCGTGGACGCTTGAGCACTGAAGCTTTCTTT; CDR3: CASSYRGRLSTEAFF
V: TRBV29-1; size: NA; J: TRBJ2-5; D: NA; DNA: TGCAGCGTTGACAGTCTGGGACCAGAGACCCAGTACTTC; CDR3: CSVDSLGPETQYF
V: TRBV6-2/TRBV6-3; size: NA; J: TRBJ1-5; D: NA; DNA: TGTGCCAGCAGTCGGTACAGGGCAGGCCAGCCCCAGCATTTT; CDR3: CASSRYRAGQPQHF
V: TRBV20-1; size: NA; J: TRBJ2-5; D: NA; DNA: TGCAGTGCTAGAGGGGGCGCGGGACAAGAGACCCAGTACTTC; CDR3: CSARGGAGQETQYF
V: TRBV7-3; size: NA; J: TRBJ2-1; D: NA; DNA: TGTGCCAGCAGCTCAGGACTCGAACTCAATGAGCAGTTCTTC; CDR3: CASSSGLELNEQFF
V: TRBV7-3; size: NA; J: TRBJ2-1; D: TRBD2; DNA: TGTGCCAGCAGCGAGACACCGGGACTAGCCGAGCAGTTCTTC; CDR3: CASSETPGLAEQFF
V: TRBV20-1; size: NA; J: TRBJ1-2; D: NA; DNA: TGCAGTGCCCCTCGCCGGGTCTTGCGGTCCGCTATAGCTGGCTACACCTTC; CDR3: CSAPRRVLRSAIAGYTF
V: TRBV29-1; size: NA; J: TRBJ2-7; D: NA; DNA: TGCAGCGTTGAACAGAACTACGAGCAGTACTTC; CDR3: CSVEQNYEQYF
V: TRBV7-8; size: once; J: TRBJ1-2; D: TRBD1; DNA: TGTGCCAGCAGCCCCGGTTGGAAGGACAGGGGCGGTTTGGGCTACACCTTC; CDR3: CASSPGWKDRGGLGYTF
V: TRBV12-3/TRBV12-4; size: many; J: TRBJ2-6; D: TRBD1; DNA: TGTGCCAGCAGAGGGACAGGGATCTTTGGGGCCAACGTCCTGACTTTC; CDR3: CASRGTGIFGANVLTF
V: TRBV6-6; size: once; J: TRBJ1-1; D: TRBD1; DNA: TGTGCCAGCAGAAAACCACAGGGGGCTTACACTGAAGCTTTCTTT; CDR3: CASRKPQGAYTEAFF
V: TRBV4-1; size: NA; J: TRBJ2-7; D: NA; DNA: TGCGCCAGCAGCCAAGAAGGAGCGGACGAGCAGTACTTC; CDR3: CASSQEGADEQYF
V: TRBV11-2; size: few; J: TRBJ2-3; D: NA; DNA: TGTGCCAGCAGCCAAGAAATCGGGGGTTTTACAGATACGCAGTATTTT; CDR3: CASSQEIGGFTDTQYF
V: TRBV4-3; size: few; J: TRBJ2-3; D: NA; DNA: TGCGCCAGCAGCCAAGAGATCGCAGATACGCAGTATTTT; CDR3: CASSQEIADTQYF
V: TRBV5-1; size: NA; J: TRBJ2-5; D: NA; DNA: TGCGCCAGCAGCGTGACAGCGACGATTCAAGAGACCCAGTACTTC; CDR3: CASSVTATIQETQYF